This TCR beta chain comes out of a study of T-cell memory formation after mild COVID-19 (dated by TCRdb to the early 2020s). Regarding the study in general: TCR sequence clusters from the two donors were found to be largely donor specific. In two donors, T-cell clones that expanded and contracted after mild COVID-19 were followed by sequencing TCRalpha and TCRbeta repertoires longitudinally. Two young, previously healthy adult volunteers made up the cohort, one male and one female. The paper's findings and limits, for the study overall: Some responding clones were detected in pre-infection memory, which suggested that pre-existing cross-reactive memory T cells had joined the SARS-CoV-2 response. Clones contracting from day 15 to 85 had balanced CD4/CD8 phenotypes, while a second wave expanding from day 15 to 37 was biased towards CD4+. Contracting CD4+ clones turned up mainly in the CM and EM memory subsets, whereas EMRA was where CD8+ clones were enriched. Only a couple of mild cases were covered by the study, and larger cohorts that include severe cases with pre-infection samples were considered necessary. SARS-CoV-2 specificity of the second-wave clones peaking on day 37 was not confirmed.

Ficoll-Paque density gradient centrifugation was the method used to isolate PBMCs. Sequencing instrument: Illumina NovaSeq 6000. cDNA libraries for TCRalpha and TCRbeta were prepared by 5'RACE using constant-segment primers, with sample barcodes and unique molecular identifiers added. Trizol reagent was used to extract RNA from every sample. Libraries were amplified in two PCR steps, with a second sample barcode and Illumina TruSeq adapters added in the second step. Libraries were sequenced on an Illumina NovaSeq with 2 x 150 bp paired-end reads. As for how the authors treated the data: Reads were demultiplexed and collapsed into UMI-guided consensus sequences with migec v1.2.7. With mixcr v2.1.11, UMI consensuses were aligned to TRA and TRB V and J templates and assembled into clonotypes. A clonotype was counted as expanded or contracted only if both edgeR and NoisET called the change significant, with noise models trained on biological replicates. edgeR calls used a false discovery rate-adjusted p below 0.01 and a log2 fold-change threshold of 1. As an exploratory analysis of dynamics, max-normalized trajectories of the 1000 most abundant clonotypes were examined by PCA with hierarchical clustering. Separately sequenced CD4+ and CD8+ repertoires were used to assign the CD4 or CD8 phenotype of responding clones. Starting from the raw public reads, TCRdb applied fastp trimming at Q25, assembled clones with MiXCR and retained in-frame beta chains. CDR3 protein sequences are deduplicated, and each keeps its most common genes and DNA. Clone size and V and J calls follow TCRdb, not the original study. This sample has fewer than 650,000 distinct CDR3 sequences in its table, and approximately 15% of those were observed once. Jointly, the top ten make up roughly 8% of the sample.

This clonotype was seen more than once but under ten times. This receptor's antigen is unknown. No per-base quality is available; no much larger clone lies one base away. Sequencing input: PBMCs or a T cell subset sorted from them (not recorded which). The receptor was derived from an adult woman who had mild COVID-19 (a few samples of this study predate the infection). The sample titles of this study are shuffled in the database, so cell type and time point are left out; the donor was told from shared clones.

The CDR3 reads CASSPQAQGNNEQFF. The bases are TGTGCCAGTAGTCCGCAAGCCCAGGGAAACAATGAGCAGTTCTTC. This chain joins TRBV19 to TRBJ2-1; 5 matching bases give a weak D call of TRBD1. Including the terminal cysteine and phenylalanine, the CDR3 comprises 15 residues. Here the CDR3 DNA is all that survives: 45 bases in frame from base 1. Deletion took 5 bases off V and 5 bases off J, with a span of 16 bases between the germline ends. CDR1 is given as LNHDA and CDR2 as SQIVND, both from the germline V gene (reference sequence).